Presented here are 8 T cell receptor beta chains from one specimen sequenced in a study of T cells after yellow fever vaccination. TCRdb re-analysed the 5' RACE reads in MiXCR, keeping a single row per CDR3 protein. The repertoire has 300,000 or so distinct CDR3 sequences, roughly 8% of them found once; the top ten carry approximately 18%. The input for sequencing was PBMCs, taken roughly seven weeks after the first yellow fever vaccination. These receptors all stem from a man aged 18 to 35 who received the YFV17D yellow fever vaccine.

The chain links TRBV20-1 to TRBJ2-3, with D maybe TRBD2 (6 bases). The CDR3 runs to 15 residues. V lost 6 bases and J lost 0, with 16 bases in between. From germline, CDR1 is DFQATT and CDR2 SNEGSKA (reference sequence). The chain's CDR3 is CSAGVAETSTDTQYF. CDR3 coding DNA: TGCAGTGCGGGGGTAGCGGAGACTAGCACAGATACGCAGTATTTT.

A few counts support this clonotype. The chain couples TRBV5-6 to TRBJ1-5, with a weak D call TRBD1 (6 bases). The V gene lost 0 bases and the J gene lost 6 bases, with 10 bases spanning the gap. CDR1 and CDR2 from the germline V gene are SGHDT and YYEEEE. This CDR3 comprises 14 residues. CDR3 sequence (DNA): TGTGCCAGCAGCTTGGACAGGGAGCTTCAGCCCCAGCATTTT. It yields the protein CASSLDRELQPQHF.

The rearrangement joins TRBV29-1 to TRBJ2-5; the match to TRBD1 covers 10 bases. Trimming removed 7 bases from V and 5 bases from J; junction bases left unmatched: 7. The CDR3 sequence is 13 residues long. Looked up from germline, CDR1 is SQVTM and CDR2 is ANQGSEA. This CDR3 reads CSARQGAGETQYF. CDR3 nucleotide sequence: TGCAGCGCCAGACAGGGGGCCGGGGAGACCCAGTACTTC.

This clonotype was counted a few times. This chain uses TRBV4-1 with TRBJ1-1, with 8 positions matching TRBD1. Unmatched junction bases numbered 3, after V lost 1 base and J lost 5 bases. The CDR3 consists of 14 residues. Germline V lookup: CDR1 MGHRA, CDR2 YSYEKL. In DNA form, the CDR3 reads TGCGCCAGCAGCCAAGTCGACAGGGGTACTGAAGCTTTCTTT. This gives the protein CASSQVDRGTEAFF.

This clonotype has ten or more counts. J is TRBJ1-1 and V is TRBV7-2; TRBD1 matches at 7 bases. CDR3 length equals 16 residues. Germline assignment: CDR1 SGHTA and CDR2 FQGNSA. J gave up 4 bases and V 0 bases, and 8 bases lay outside the gene matches. The CDR3 nucleotides read TGTGCCAGCAGCTTAGCGTCGGCAGGGGGGTTCACTGAAGCTTTCTTT. Protein sequence: CASSLASAGGFTEAFF.

This clonotype was observed a few times. The chain links TRBV5-4 to TRBJ2-3; TRBD2 matches at 11 bases. Per germline, CDR1 SGHNT and CDR2 YYREEE (reference sequence). V was clipped by 2 bases and J by 4 bases; unmatched bases: 3. The CDR3 sequence is 15 residues long. Here the CDR3 DNA reads TGTGCCAGCAGCTTTAGCGGGGGGGAGTCAGATACGCAGTATTTT. This translates into CASSFSGGESDTQYF.

The sample holds a few counts of this clonotype. This rearrangement joins TRBV7-2 to TRBJ2-2; D may be TRBD2 (6 bases). The CDR3 runs to 17 residues. Trimming removed 3 bases at V and 2 bases at J, with 16 bases between. Germline V gene lookup returns CDR1 SGHTA and CDR2 FQGNSA. The CDR3 sequence: CASSLSRGETNTGELFF. In DNA, the CDR3 is TGTGCCAGCAGCTTGTCGCGCGGGGAGACCAACACCGGGGAGCTGTTTTTT.

The table lists this clonotype with a few counts. The V and J genes are TRBV20-1 and TRBJ2-1; a possible D gene is TRBD1 (5 bases). Germline CDR1 is DFQATT and CDR2 is SNEGSKA (reference sequence). The CDR3 is 16 amino acids. The V and J ends lost 2 bases and 4 bases respectively, with 18 bases between them. In DNA, the CDR3 is TGCAGTGCTAGACCCCCAGGGCCCTCGTTGTACAATGAGCAGTTCTTC. Its translation: CSARPPGPSLYNEQFF.